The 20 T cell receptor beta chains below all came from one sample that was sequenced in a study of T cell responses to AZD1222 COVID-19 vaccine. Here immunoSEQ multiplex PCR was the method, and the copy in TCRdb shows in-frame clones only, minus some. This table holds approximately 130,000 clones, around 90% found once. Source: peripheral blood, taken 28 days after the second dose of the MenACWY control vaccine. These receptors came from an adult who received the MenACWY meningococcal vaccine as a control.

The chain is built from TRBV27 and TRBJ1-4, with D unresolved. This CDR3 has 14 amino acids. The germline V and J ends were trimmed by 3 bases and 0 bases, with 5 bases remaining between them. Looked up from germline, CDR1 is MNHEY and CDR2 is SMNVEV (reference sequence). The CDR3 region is CASSFRSTNEKLFF. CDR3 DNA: TGTGCCAGCAGTTTTCGGTCAACTAATGAAAAACTGTTTTTT.

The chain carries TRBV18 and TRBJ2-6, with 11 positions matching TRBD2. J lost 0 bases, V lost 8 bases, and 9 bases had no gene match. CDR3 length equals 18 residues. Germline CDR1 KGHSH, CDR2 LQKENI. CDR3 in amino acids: CASQRTSGGSSGANVLTF. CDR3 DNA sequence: TGTGCCAGCCAGCGAACTAGCGGGGGAAGCTCTGGGGCCAACGTCCTGACTTTC.

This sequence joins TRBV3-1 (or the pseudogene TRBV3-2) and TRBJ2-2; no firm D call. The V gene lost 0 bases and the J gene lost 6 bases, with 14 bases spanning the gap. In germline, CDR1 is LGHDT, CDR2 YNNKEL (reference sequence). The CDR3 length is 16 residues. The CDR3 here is CASSQDKFRASGELFF. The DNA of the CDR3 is TGTGCCAGCAGCCAAGACAAGTTCCGAGCCTCCGGGGAGCTGTTTTTT.

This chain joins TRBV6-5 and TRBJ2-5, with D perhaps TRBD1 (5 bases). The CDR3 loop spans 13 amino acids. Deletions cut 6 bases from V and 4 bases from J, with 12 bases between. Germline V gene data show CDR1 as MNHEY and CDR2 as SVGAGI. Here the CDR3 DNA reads TGTGCCAGCAGGCCCACAGGTGTAGAGACCCAGTACTTC. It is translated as CASRPTGVETQYF.

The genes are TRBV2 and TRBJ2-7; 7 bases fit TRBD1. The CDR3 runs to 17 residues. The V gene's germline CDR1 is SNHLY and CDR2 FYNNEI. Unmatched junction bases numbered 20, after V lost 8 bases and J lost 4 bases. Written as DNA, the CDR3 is TGTGCCAGCCTCGATAACACAGGGGTCCCTGCTGCGTACGAGCAGTACTTC. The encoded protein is CASLDNTGVPAAYEQYF.

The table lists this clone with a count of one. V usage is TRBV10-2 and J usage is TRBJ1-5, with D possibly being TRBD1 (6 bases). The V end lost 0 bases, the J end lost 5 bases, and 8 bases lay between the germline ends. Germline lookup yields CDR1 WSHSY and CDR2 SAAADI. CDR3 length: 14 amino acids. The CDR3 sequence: CASSESQGDQPQHF. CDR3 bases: TGCGCCAGCAGTGAGTCACAGGGTGATCAGCCCCAGCATTTT.

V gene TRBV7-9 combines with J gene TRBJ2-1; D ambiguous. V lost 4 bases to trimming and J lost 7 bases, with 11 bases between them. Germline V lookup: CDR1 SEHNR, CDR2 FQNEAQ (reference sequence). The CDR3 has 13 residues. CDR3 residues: CASSSTLGNEQFF. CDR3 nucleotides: TGTGCCAGCAGCTCGACCCTGGGGAATGAGCAGTTCTTC.

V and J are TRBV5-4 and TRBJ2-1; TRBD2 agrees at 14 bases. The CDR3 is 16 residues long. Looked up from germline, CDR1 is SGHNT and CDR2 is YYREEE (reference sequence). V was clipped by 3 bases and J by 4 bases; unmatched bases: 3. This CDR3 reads CASSSGLAGGYNEQFF. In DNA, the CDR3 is TGTGCCAGCAGCTCCGGACTAGCGGGAGGTTACAATGAGCAGTTCTTC.

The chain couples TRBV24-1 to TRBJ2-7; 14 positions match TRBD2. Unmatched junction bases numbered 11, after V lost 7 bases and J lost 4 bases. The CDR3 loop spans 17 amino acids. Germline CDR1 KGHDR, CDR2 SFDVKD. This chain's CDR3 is CATSDAGTSGRWYEQYF. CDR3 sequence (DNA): TGTGCCACCAGCGACGCCGGGACTAGCGGGAGATGGTACGAGCAGTACTTC.

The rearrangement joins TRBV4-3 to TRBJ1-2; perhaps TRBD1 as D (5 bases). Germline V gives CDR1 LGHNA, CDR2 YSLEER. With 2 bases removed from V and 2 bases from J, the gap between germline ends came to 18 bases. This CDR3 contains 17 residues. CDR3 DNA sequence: TGCGCCAGCAGCCAAACCCCCGGACACCGCCTAAACTATGGCTACACCTTC. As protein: CASSQTPGHRLNYGYTF.

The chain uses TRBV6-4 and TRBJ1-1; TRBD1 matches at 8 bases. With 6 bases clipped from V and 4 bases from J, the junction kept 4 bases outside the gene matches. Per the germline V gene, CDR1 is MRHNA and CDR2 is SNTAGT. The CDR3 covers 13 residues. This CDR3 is CASSRGQGTEAFF. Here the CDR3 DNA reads TGTGCCAGCAGCAGGGGGCAGGGCACTGAAGCTTTCTTT.

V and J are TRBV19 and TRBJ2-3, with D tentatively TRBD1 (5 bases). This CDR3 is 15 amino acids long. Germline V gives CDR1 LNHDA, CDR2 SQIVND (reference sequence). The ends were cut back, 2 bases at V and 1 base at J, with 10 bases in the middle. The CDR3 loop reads CASSIQGWGTDTQYF. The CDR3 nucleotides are TGTGCCAGTAGTATACAGGGATGGGGCACAGATACGCAGTATTTT.

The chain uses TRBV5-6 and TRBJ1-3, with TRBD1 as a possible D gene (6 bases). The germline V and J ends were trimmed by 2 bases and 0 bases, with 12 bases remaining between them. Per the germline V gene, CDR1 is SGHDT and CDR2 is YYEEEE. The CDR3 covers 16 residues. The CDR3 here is CASSFGQLSSGNTIYF. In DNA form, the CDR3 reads TGTGCCAGCAGCTTCGGACAGCTGAGCTCTGGAAACACCATATATTTT. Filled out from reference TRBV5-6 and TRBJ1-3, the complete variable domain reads DAGVTQSPTHLIKTRGQQVTLRCSPKSGHDTVSWYQQALGQGPQFIFQYYEEEERQRGNFPDRFSGHQFPNYSSELNVNALLLGDSALYLCASSFGQLSSGNTIYFGEGSWLTVV.

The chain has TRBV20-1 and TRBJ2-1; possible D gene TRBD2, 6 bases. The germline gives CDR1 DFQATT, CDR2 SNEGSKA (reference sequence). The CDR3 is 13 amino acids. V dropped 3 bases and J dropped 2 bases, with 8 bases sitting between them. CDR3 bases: TGCAGTGCTAGTTGGGGGGCCTACAATGAGCAGTTCTTC. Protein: CSASWGAYNEQFF.

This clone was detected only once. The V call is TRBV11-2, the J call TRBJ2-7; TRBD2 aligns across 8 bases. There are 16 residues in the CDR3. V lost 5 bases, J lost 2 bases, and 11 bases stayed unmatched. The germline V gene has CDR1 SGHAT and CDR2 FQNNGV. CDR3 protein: CASSPGWLAGPYEQYF. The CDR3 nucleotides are TGTGCCAGCAGCCCTGGGTGGCTAGCGGGCCCCTACGAGCAGTACTTC.

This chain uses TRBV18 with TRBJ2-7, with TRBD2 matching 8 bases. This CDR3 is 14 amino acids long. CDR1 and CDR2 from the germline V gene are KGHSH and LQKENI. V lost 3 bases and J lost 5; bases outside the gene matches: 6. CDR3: CASSPSSGSNEQYF. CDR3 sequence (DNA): TGTGCCAGCTCACCGTCGAGCGGGAGCAACGAGCAGTACTTC.

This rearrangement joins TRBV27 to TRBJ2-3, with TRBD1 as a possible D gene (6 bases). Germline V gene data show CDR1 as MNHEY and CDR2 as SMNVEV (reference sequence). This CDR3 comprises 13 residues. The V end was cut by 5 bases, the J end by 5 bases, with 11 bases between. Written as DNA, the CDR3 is TGTGCCAGCAGTAGGGACAACGGAGATACGCAGTATTTT. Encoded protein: CASSRDNGDTQYF.

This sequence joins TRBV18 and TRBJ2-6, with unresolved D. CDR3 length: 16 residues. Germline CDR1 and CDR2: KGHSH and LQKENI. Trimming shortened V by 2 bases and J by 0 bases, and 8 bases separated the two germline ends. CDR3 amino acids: CASSPDGSSGANVLTF. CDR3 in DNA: TGTGCCAGCTCACCAGACGGATCCTCTGGGGCCAACGTCCTGACTTTC. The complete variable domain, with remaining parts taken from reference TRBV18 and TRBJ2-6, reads NAGVMQNPRHLVRRRGQEARLRCSPMKGHSHVYWYRQLPEEGLKFMVYLQKENIIDESGMPKERFSAEFPKEGPSILRIQQVVRGDSAAYFCASSPDGSSGANVLTFGAGSRLTVL.

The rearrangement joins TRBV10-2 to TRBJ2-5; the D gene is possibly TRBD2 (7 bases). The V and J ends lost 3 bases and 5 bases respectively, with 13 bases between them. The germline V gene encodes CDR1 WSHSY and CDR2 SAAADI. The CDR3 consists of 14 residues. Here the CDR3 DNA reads TGCGCCAGCAGTGACGGGGGGCTCATGGAGACCCAGTACTTC. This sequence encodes CASSDGGLMETQYF.

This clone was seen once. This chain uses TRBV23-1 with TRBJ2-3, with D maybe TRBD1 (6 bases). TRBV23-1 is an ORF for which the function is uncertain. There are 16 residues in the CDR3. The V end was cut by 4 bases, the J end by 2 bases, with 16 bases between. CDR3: CASSPIRGRSTDTQYF. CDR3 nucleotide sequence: TGCGCCAGCAGTCCGATCAGGGGCCGCTCCACAGATACGCAGTATTTT.